This T cell receptor beta chain was sequenced during a study of beta chain features in type 1 diabetes. Study information: Patients were similar to healthy donors in age and gender (as well as in cell yields). Findings and caveats of the study: The study left unresolved whether HLA type influences TCRB rearrangement.

V lost 5 bases, J lost 7 bases, and 9 bases lay in between. Germline V gene sequence: CDR1 MNHEY, CDR2 SVGAGI. The CDR3 runs to 12 residues. Every isolated RNA sample was fully reverse transcribed, so sequencing captured expressed TCRB transcripts. Measured with immunoSEQ multiplex PCR; TCRdb has only the in-frame clones, and not every one. In the table there are hundreds of thousands of clones, roughly 30% of which are singletons. A heparinised blood draw that averaged about 116 mL was obtained once from each donor. Staining for CD45RO/CCR7/CD25/CD127/CD95/CD27 allowed sorting of CD4+ naive, central memory, regulatory and stem cell-like memory cells. On this clone: Its antigen remains unidentified.

This chain uses TRBV6-5 with TRBJ1-5; a weak D match, TRBD1 (5 bases). Sequences were obtained from naive CD4+ T cells from blood. This receptor was obtained from a man aged 18 to 30 in good health. CDR3 nucleotide sequence: TGTGCCAGCAGTACATCAGGGCAGCCCCAGCATTTT. Protein: CASSTSGQPQHF.